This TCR beta chain appears in the sequencing data of a study of blood T cells in healthy people across ages. As regards this clonotype: Antigen unknown.

Findings and limits, study-wide: Unsorted PBMC input precluded a conclusive naive versus antigen-experienced comparison.

Healthy Caucasian individuals from Russia aged roughly 6 to 90 served as donors. It was with a sample-barcoded 5' primer and a J-beta primer mix that a second PCR of roughly 6 to 11 cycles was run. TCRdb redid the calling of the 5' RACE reads with MiXCR, one entry per CDR3 protein. The sample includes 780,000 or so distinct CDR3 sequences, roughly three fifths seen only once; the top ten take roughly 25%. The CDR3 runs 15 residues. From germline, CDR1 is LGHDT and CDR2 YNNKEL (reference sequence). V lost 3 bases, J lost 4 bases, and 8 bases stayed unmatched. V usage is TRBV3-1 and J usage is TRBJ2-5; 7 bases are a match to TRBD1. This receptor was taken from a man aged 40-55 years in good health. Input material: blood. The CDR3 spells CASSQFVQGLETQYF. CDR3 bases: TGTGCCAGCAGCCAGTTCGTACAGGGGCTAGAGACCCAGTACTTC.